This T cell receptor beta chain was sequenced during a study of cytomegalovirus exposure and HLA in healthy donors. Study as a whole: The 550 to 700 first-cohort repertoires and the 95 to 150 validation repertoires shared the same platform, a later analysis reported.

Whole-study results and caveats: The majority of TCR sequences were rare, yet some public TCRs appeared in many donors. Cytomegalovirus status, reportedly, was diagnosed with high specificity and sensitivity by the classifier. A subsequent analysis found that TCR clusters from the first cohort also tended to co-occur in the 110 or so validation repertoires, with less than 95% of cluster scores above 0.

TCRdb's copy holds only in-frame clones and misses some; the assay was immunoSEQ multiplex PCR. The repertoire has 150,000 to 200,000 clones, around nine tenths of them found once; the top ten carry 10%. The CDR3 consists of 16 residues. Germline loops: CDR1 MNHEY, CDR2 SVGAGI. This clone was counted once. Its antigen is unidentified. The chain recombines TRBV6-5 with TRBJ2-5, with a possible D match to TRBD2 (6 bases). The J call may be faulty, since TRBJ2-7 better matches the DNA end. This TCR derives from a woman under 30 in good health and CMV-seropositive. Sample: PBMCs. CDR3 DNA sequence: TGTGCCAGCAGTTACTCGGTGGGAGGCCACTCCTACGAGCAGTACTTC. Translation gives CASSYSVGGHSYEQYF.